The next 14 T cell receptor beta chains were all read from a single sample in a study of control samples from healthy donors and cancer patients. The table came from immunoSEQ multiplex PCR; TCRdb's copy has only in-frame clones and leaves some out. In the table there are fewer than 110,000 clones, around 89% of which are singletons. The sample taken for sequencing was blood. These receptors all stem from a man aged 25-40 years in good health.

The V call is TRBV18, the J call TRBJ2-1, with D perhaps assigned TRBD1 or TRBD2 (5 bases each). The CDR3 loop spans 15 amino acids. CDR1 KGHSH and CDR2 LQKENI come from the germline V gene. Deletions cut 1 base from V and 5 bases from J, with 12 bases between. The CDR3 DNA is TGTGCCAGCTCACCACGGACACGGGATGACAATGAGCAGTTCTTC. This translates into CASSPRTRDDNEQFF. Complete variable domain (other parts from reference TRBV18 and TRBJ2-1): NAGVMQNPRHLVRRRGQEARLRCSPMKGHSHVYWYRQLPEEGLKFMVYLQKENIIDESGMPKERFSAEFPKEGPSILRIQQVVRGDSAAYFCASSPRTRDDNEQFFGPGTRLTVL.

The chain joins TRBV19 to TRBJ1-2, with 7 bases aligning to TRBD1. This CDR3 has 14 residues. Looked up from germline, CDR1 is LNHDA and CDR2 is SQIVND (reference sequence). V shed 4 bases, J shed 8 bases, and the junction held 10 bases outside the gene matches. Written as DNA, the CDR3 is TGTGCCAGTAGTACGGACAGGTCCGCGGGGGGCTACACCTTC. Protein: CASSTDRSAGGYTF.

The chain links TRBV18 to TRBJ1-1; the D gene is possibly TRBD1 (6 bases). V dropped 6 bases and J dropped 1 base, with 9 bases sitting between them. The CDR3 contains 13 residues. Germline V gene data show CDR1 as KGHSH and CDR2 as LQKENI. Here the CDR3 reads CASSSGQNTEAFF. The CDR3 DNA reads as TGTGCCAGCTCGTCGGGACAGAACACTGAAGCTTTCTTT.

The chain recombines TRBV30 with TRBJ2-5; tentatively, D is TRBD1 (7 bases). CDR3 size: 14 residues. Germline V lookup: CDR1 GTSNPN, CDR2 SVGIG (reference sequence). The CDR3 spells CAYLRAGGQETQYF. DNA for the CDR3: TGTGCTTACCTCCGGGCAGGGGGGCAAGAGACCCAGTACTTC. Using reference TRBV30 and TRBJ2-5 for the parts outside the CDR3, the full variable domain is SQTIHQWPATLVQPVGSPLSLECTVEGTSNPNLYWYRQAAGRGLQLLFYSVGIGQISSEVPQNLSASRPQDRQFILSSKKLLLSDSGFYLCAYLRAGGQETQYFGPGTRLLVL.

The rearrangement uses TRBV25-1 and TRBJ2-1, with D possibly TRBD2 on 5 matching bases. This CDR3 has 15 amino acids. Trimming took off 2 bases at V and 2 bases at J, with 10 bases between the two ends. Looked up from germline, CDR1 is MGHDK and CDR2 is SYGVNS. Written as DNA, the CDR3 is TGTGCCAGCAGTGAAGCAGACGGGGCCTACAATGAGCAGTTCTTC. Its translation: CASSEADGAYNEQFF.

CDR3 loop: CASSPPAATEAFF. The DNA of the CDR3 is TGTGCCAGCTCACCACCCGCTGCCACTGAAGCTTTCTTT. The chain employs TRBV18 and TRBJ1-1; D unclear. The CDR3 length is 13 residues. Germline values: CDR1 KGHSH, CDR2 LQKENI. V was cut by 0 bases and J by 4 bases, with 6 bases left in between.

The chain has TRBV5-1 and TRBJ1-5, with 7 bases aligning to TRBD1. The junction had 0 bases not matched to a gene; V was cut back by 1 base and J by 2 bases. The V gene's germline CDR1 is SGHRS and CDR2 YFSETQ. The CDR3 runs 14 residues. CDR3: CASSLTGGNQPQHF. The DNA of the CDR3 is TGCGCCAGCAGCTTGACAGGGGGCAATCAGCCCCAGCATTTT.

V gene TRBV28 combines with J gene TRBJ1-3; D not certain. The CDR3 spans 15 residues. Germline-derived CDR1 and CDR2 are MDHEN and SYDVKM. The V gene lost 5 bases and the J gene lost 2 bases, with 13 bases spanning the gap. DNA for the CDR3: TGTGCCAGCAGTGTCAGTTATGGGGCTGGAAACACCATATATTTT. It specifies CASSVSYGAGNTIYF.

CDR3 DNA sequence: TGTGCCAGCAGTGCCTGGACTAGTCCCCCTCAGTTCTTC. Protein product: CASSAWTSPPQFF. The chain couples TRBV12-3 or TRBV12-4 to TRBJ2-1; 7 bases align to TRBD2. The trim removed 5 bases at V and 13 bases at J, leaving 11 bases unmatched. The CDR3 totals 13 residues.

To note about this clone: The germline gene is not matched at one end of the junction; a read error may be the cause. This sequence joins TRBV5-4 and TRBJ1-1, with TRBD1 matching over 7 bases. Germline CDR1 and CDR2: SGHNT and YYREEE (reference sequence). The length of the CDR3 is 14 residues. The CDR3 spells CASSRDSRVGMGLF. The CDR3 nucleotides read TGTGCCAGCAGCCGGGACAGTCGAGTGGGGATGGGATTATTT.

This sequence joins TRBV5-6 and TRBJ1-3; D remains ambiguous. Germline assignment: CDR1 SGHDT and CDR2 YYEEEE. The CDR3 contains 14 residues. V gave up 3 bases and J gave up 0 bases, with 7 bases separating them. CDR3 bases: TGTGCCAGCAGCTCCCCACCCTCTGGAAACACCATATATTTT. Amino acids: CASSSPPSGNTIYF.

The genes are TRBV30 and TRBJ2-5; 7 nucleotides line up with TRBD2. CDR3 size: 15 residues. J gave up 3 bases and V 2 bases, and 9 bases lay outside the gene matches. Germline V gene data show CDR1 as GTSNPN and CDR2 as SVGIG (reference sequence). The CDR3 DNA reads as TGTGCCTGGAGTCCCCGTCTGGGGGGGAAAGAGACCCAGTACTTC. The encoded protein is CAWSPRLGGKETQYF.

This chain uses TRBV15 with TRBJ2-3; no firm D call. V gave up 4 bases and J gave up 2 bases, with 7 bases separating them. This CDR3 region has 13 residues. CDR1 is LNHNV and CDR2 is YYDKDF in the germline V gene (reference sequence). CDR3 coding DNA: TGTGCCACCAGCATTGCCGTCACAGATACGCAGTATTTT. Translating it yields CATSIAVTDTQYF.

This chain joins TRBV2 and TRBJ1-2; D might be TRBD1 (6 bases). The CDR3 is made up of 11 amino acids. Per the germline V gene, CDR1 is SNHLY and CDR2 is FYNNEI. V lost 11 bases to trimming and J lost 4 bases, with 11 bases between them. The CDR3 loop reads CAGRGTYGYTF. The CDR3 DNA reads as TGTGCCGGAAGGGGGACCTATGGCTACACCTTC.